A single sample is the source of the 31 T cell receptor beta chains below, sequenced in a study of T cells in Graves' hyperthyroidism and ophthalmopathy. TCR beta CDR3 sequences were amplified from RNA transcripts. During a first-round RT-PCR of the TCR CDR3, the HTBI primer set was used. TCRdb re-derived calls from the multiplex PCR reads in MiXCR, one entry per CDR3 protein. The table records about 380,000 distinct CDR3 sequences, under 20% of them present only once. The sample was blood. All receptors derive from a man aged 18 to 30 with Graves' ophthalmopathy.

This clonotype was counted many times. The V call is TRBV5-1, the J call TRBJ2-7; D might be TRBD1 (6 bases). Germline CDR1 and CDR2: SGHRS and YFSETQ. The CDR3 contains 16 residues. Between the trimmed V and J ends, which lost 4 bases and 0 bases, there was a span of 17 bases. The CDR3 DNA reads as TGCGCCAGCAGCCCAGCCCTCGGACAGTTCTCCTACGAGCAGTACTTC. This gives the protein CASSPALGQFSYEQYF. Drawing the rest from reference TRBV5-1 and TRBJ2-7, the complete variable domain is KAGVTQTPRYLIKTRGQQVTLSCSPISGHRSVSWYQQTPGQGLQFLFEYFSETQRNKGNFPGRFSGRQFSNSRSEMNVSTLELGDSALYLCASSPALGQFSYEQYFGPGTRLTVT.

CDR3 sequence: CASSPGQGLLYEQYF. The DNA of the CDR3 is TGTGCCAGCAGTCCCGGACAGGGGCTCCTCTACGAGCAGTACTTC. This chain joins TRBV27 and TRBJ2-7, with TRBD1 matching over 9 bases. V trimming: 5 bases; J trimming: 3 bases; junction bases outside the gene matches: 8. This CDR3 comprises 15 residues. Germline lookup yields CDR1 MNHEY and CDR2 SMNVEV (reference sequence).

This clonotype showed up many times. This chain links TRBV7-3 with TRBJ1-2; D might be TRBD1 (5 bases). Trimming left V 3 bases short and J 8 bases short, with 13 bases between. CDR3 length equals 13 residues. CDR1 SGHTA and CDR2 FQGTGA come from the germline V gene. This CDR3 reads CASSLRPGKGYTF. The CDR3 DNA reads as TGTGCCAGCAGCTTGCGTCCAGGGAAGGGCTACACCTTC.

This clonotype showed up just a few times. This chain links TRBV15 with TRBJ1-5, with D perhaps matching TRBD1 (6 bases). The V and J ends lost 5 bases and 5 bases respectively, with 13 bases between them. The germline gives CDR1 LNHNV, CDR2 YYDKDF (reference sequence). This CDR3 has 14 residues. CDR3 nucleotide sequence: TGTGCCACCAGCGAAAGGGCAGGGGATCAGCCCCAGCATTTT. Its protein is CATSERAGDQPQHF. Full variable domain (outside the CDR3, taken from reference TRBV15 and TRBJ1-5): DAMVIQNPRYQVTQFGKPVTLSCSQTLNHNVMYWYQQKSSQAPKLLFHYYDKDFNNEADTPDNFQSRRPNTSFCFLDIRSPGLGDTAMYLCATSERAGDQPQHFGDGTRLSIL.

The chain uses TRBV7-9 and TRBJ1-6; D gene ambiguous. CDR1 and CDR2 from the germline V gene are SEHNR and FQNEAQ (reference sequence). V shed 5 bases and J shed 8 bases, with 16 bases lying between them. The CDR3 has 15 residues. The CDR3 DNA follows: TGTGCCAGCAGCCCAATAGGTTTCTGGGATTCACCCCTCCACTTT. The encoded protein is CASSPIGFWDSPLHF.

This chain joins TRBV9 and TRBJ2-1; TRBD2 matches at 7 bases. Trimming at V came to 7 bases and at J to 4 bases, leaving 11 bases not matched to a gene. Germline CDR1 and CDR2: SGDLS and YYNGEE. This CDR3 has 15 amino acids. Written as DNA, the CDR3 is TGTGCCAGCGGCCGGGGGGAGGGGTTGTACAATGAGCAGTTCTTC. Protein: CASGRGEGLYNEQFF.

This clonotype has ten or more counts. J is TRBJ1-2 and V is TRBV27, with D hard to call. Germline V gene lookup returns CDR1 MNHEY and CDR2 SMNVEV (reference sequence). This CDR3 contains 14 residues. V was cut by 2 bases and J by 2 bases, with 9 bases left in between. CDR3 loop: CASSLGGRNYGYTF. Written as DNA, the CDR3 is TGTGCCAGCAGTTTAGGCGGGCGGAACTATGGCTACACCTTC.

In this sample, this clonotype turned up many times. This sequence joins TRBV5-1 and TRBJ2-7; no clear D. The V end was cut by 0 bases, the J end by 2 bases, with 9 bases between. CDR1 and CDR2 from the germline V gene are SGHRS and YFSETQ. The CDR3 has 14 residues. This CDR3 reads CASSLDTLTYEQYF. CDR3 sequence (DNA): TGCGCCAGCAGCTTGGACACCCTCACCTACGAGCAGTACTTC.

This chain joins TRBV7-9 and TRBJ1-1, with a possible D match to TRBD1 (5 bases). CDR1 and CDR2 (germline): SEHNR, FQNEAQ (reference sequence). Trimming stripped 4 bases from V and 5 bases from J, with 14 bases between. The CDR3 covers 14 residues. The CDR3 sequence: CASSSGGRGTEAFF. DNA of the CDR3: TGTGCCAGCAGCTCCGGGGGGAGAGGAACTGAAGCTTTCTTT. Full variable domain (rest looked up from reference TRBV7-9 and TRBJ1-1): DTGVSQNPRHKITKRGQNVTFRCDPISEHNRLYWYRQTLGQGPEFLTYFQNEAQLEKSRLLSDRFSAERPKGSFSTLEIQRTEQGDSAMYLCASSSGGRGTEAFFGQGTRLTVV.

V is TRBV19 and J is TRBJ1-3; 7 bases align to TRBD1. Unmatched junction bases numbered 2, after V lost 8 bases and J lost 4 bases. Germline CDR1 LNHDA, CDR2 SQIVND (reference sequence). The CDR3 runs 12 residues. CDR3 nucleotides: TGTGCCAGTGGGACAGACGGAAACACCATATATTTT. Translating gives CASGTDGNTIYF.

The sample holds many counts of this clonotype. For the CDR3, the DNA is TGTGCCAGCAGCTCCGCCGCTGGGACCCAAGAGACCCAGTACTTC. It is translated as CASSSAAGTQETQYF. The chain links TRBV7-9 to TRBJ2-5; D is tentatively TRBD1 or TRBD2 (5 bases each). Deletions cut 4 bases from V and 1 base from J, with 13 bases between. Germline CDR1 SEHNR, CDR2 FQNEAQ (reference sequence). The CDR3 loop spans 15 amino acids.

The chain joins TRBV4-2 to TRBJ1-1; D is uncertain. The ends were cut back, 0 bases at V and 7 bases at J, with 15 bases in the middle. There are 15 residues in the CDR3. Germline CDR1 and CDR2: LGHNA and YNFKEQ. The CDR3 here is CASSQEVGPTGEAFF. CDR3 DNA: TGTGCCAGCAGCCAAGAGGTTGGTCCCACCGGTGAAGCTTTCTTT.

The rearrangement joins TRBV4-1 to TRBJ1-5, with 8 nucleotides matching TRBD1. CDR1 and CDR2 from the germline V gene are MGHRA and YSYEKL. Losses at the gene ends were 0 bases for V and 6 bases for J; bases not matched to a gene: 4. This CDR3 region has 15 residues. The CDR3: CASSQDRGLVQPQHF. Here the CDR3 DNA reads TGCGCCAGCAGCCAAGACAGGGGGCTTGTTCAGCCCCAGCATTTT.

This clonotype was picked up a small number of times. This chain connects TRBV20-1 to TRBJ1-2; D unclear. Trimming stripped 5 bases from V and 4 bases from J, with 17 bases between. CDR1 DFQATT and CDR2 SNEGSKA come from the germline V gene (reference sequence). This CDR3 region has 14 residues. CDR3 in DNA: TGCAGTGCTGTGGCCCTTACCTCGTTCTATGGCTACACCTTC. Its protein is CSAVALTSFYGYTF.

This clonotype appeared a few times. The chain couples TRBV25-1 to TRBJ1-6; D is ambiguous. The length of the CDR3 is 13 residues. From germline, CDR1 is MGHDK and CDR2 SYGVNS. Trimming left V 3 bases short and J 7 bases short, with 7 bases between. The CDR3 DNA follows: TGTGCCAGCAGTGAGGCCCCAAATTCACCCCTCCACTTT. This translates into CASSEAPNSPLHF. Variable domain in full (rest from reference TRBV25-1 and TRBJ1-6): EADIYQTPRYLVIGTGKKITLECSQTMGHDKMYWYQQDPGMELHLIHYSYGVNSTEKGDLSSESTVSRIRTEHFPLTLESARPSHTSQYLCASSEAPNSPLHFGNGTRLTVT.

A remark on this clonotype: A much larger clone differs from this one at a single base, so this may be a read error. Because it lacks the conserved phenylalanine or tryptophan at the end, this CDR3 is likely a read error. The chain combines TRBV2 with TRBJ1-6; maybe TRBD1 (6 bases). Between the trimmed V and J ends, which lost 7 bases and 7 bases, there was a span of 17 bases. Germline V gene lookup returns CDR1 SNHLY and CDR2 FYNNEI. The CDR3 is 15 amino acids. The CDR3 loop is CASKLGGAPNSPLHS. The CDR3 DNA reads TGTGCCAGCAAGCTTGGGGGCGCGCCGAATTCACCCCTCCACTCT.

This chain connects TRBV7-3 to TRBJ2-3; 11 bases match TRBD2. V gave up 4 bases and J gave up 2 bases; unmatched junction bases: 17. CDR1 and CDR2 (germline): SGHTA, FQGTGA. The CDR3 is 20 residues long. CDR3 sequence reads: CASSCNSSGGTTQPTDTQYF. The CDR3 coding sequence is TGTGCCAGCAGCTGCAACTCTAGCGGGGGGACCACCCAACCCACAGATACGCAGTATTTT.

This clonotype was found many times. The chain joins TRBV3-1 to TRBJ2-7; 7 nucleotides agree with TRBD1. The CDR3 extends over 13 amino acids. Looked up from germline, CDR1 is LGHDT and CDR2 is YNNKEL (reference sequence). V shed 3 bases, J shed 3 bases, and the junction held 2 bases outside the gene matches. This chain's CDR3 is CASSQRTGYEQYF. The CDR3 bases are TGTGCCAGCAGCCAGAGGACAGGCTACGAGCAGTACTTC.

There are many counts of this clonotype. The rearrangement links TRBV3-1 to TRBJ2-7, with 8 bases matching TRBD1. Germline CDR1 and CDR2: LGHDT and YNNKEL (reference sequence). The V gene end was trimmed by 4 bases and the J gene end by 2 bases; junction bases not matched to a gene: 7. The CDR3 covers 15 residues. CDR3 in DNA: TGTGCCAGCAGCCTTAGGACAGGGATCGCCTACGAGCAGTACTTC. It yields the protein CASSLRTGIAYEQYF.

This clonotype was counted a few times. The V gene is TRBV20-1, the J gene TRBJ1-2; the match to TRBD1 covers 11 bases. V trimming: 5 bases; J trimming: 4 bases; junction bases outside the gene matches: 9. Germline V lookup: CDR1 DFQATT, CDR2 SNEGSKA (reference sequence). This CDR3 is built from 15 residues. The chain's CDR3 is CSALQPGQGGYGYTF. CDR3 DNA: TGCAGTGCTCTTCAACCGGGACAGGGGGGCTATGGCTACACCTTC.

This chain connects TRBV4-1 to TRBJ2-1; TRBD1 matches 9 bases. This CDR3 comprises 15 residues. V trimming: 2 bases; J trimming: 9 bases; junction bases outside the gene matches: 8. The germline gives CDR1 MGHRA, CDR2 YSYEKL. DNA of the CDR3: TGCGCCAGCAGCCAAAGGCCGGGACAGGGACTTGAGCAGTTCTTC. Translating gives CASSQRPGQGLEQFF.

There are many counts of this clonotype. The rearrangement uses TRBV20-1 and TRBJ2-3; D is ambiguous. CDR1 and CDR2 (germline): DFQATT, SNEGSKA (reference sequence). The CDR3 is 13 amino acids. V lost 6 bases and J lost 1, with 11 bases in between. Here the CDR3 DNA reads TGCAGTGCCTCTCTAAGACGCACAGATACGCAGTATTTT. Translated, it gives CSASLRRTDTQYF.

This clonotype was counted a few times. The CDR3 bases are TGTGCCAGCAGCCTCCGACTAGCGGGGCTCTATGAGCAGTTCTTC. Translation: CASSLRLAGLYEQFF. The V call is TRBV9, the J call TRBJ2-1; 11 bases are shared with TRBD2. The CDR3 totals 15 residues. V shed 4 bases, J shed 8 bases, and the junction held 8 bases outside the gene matches. CDR1 SGDLS and CDR2 YYNGEE come from the germline V gene.

This clonotype was observed many times. The chain carries TRBV28 and TRBJ1-4; D unresolved. Germline V gene data show CDR1 as MDHEN and CDR2 as SYDVKM. V was pared by 7 bases and J by 3 bases, with 15 bases between. CDR3 size: 15 residues. The CDR3 DNA sequence: TGTGCCAGCACCCCCGGGCCAGGCCCTAATGAAAAACTGTTTTTT. Residues: CASTPGPGPNEKLFF.

This sequence joins TRBV6-2 or TRBV6-3 and TRBJ1-1; D possibly corresponds to TRBD1 (5 bases). V was pared by 6 bases and J by 6 bases, with 17 bases between. This CDR3 has 14 residues. Germline-derived CDR1 and CDR2 are MNHEY and SVGEGT. As DNA, the CDR3 is TGTGCCAGCAGATCCCAGGGTGGCGGTTCTGAAGCTTTCTTT. It is translated as CASRSQGGGSEAFF.

On this clonotype: With a much larger clone just one base away, this may be a read error. The chain is built from TRBV9 and TRBJ1-1; 7 nucleotides match TRBD1. V dropped 5 bases and J dropped 4; count of bases not matched to a gene: 5. The CDR3 spans 13 residues. The germline gives CDR1 SGDLS, CDR2 YYNGEE. CDR3 sequence reads: CASSTTGVTEAFF. The CDR3 coding sequence is TGTGCCAGCAGTACAACAGGGGTCACTGAAGCTTTCTTT.

The J gene is TRBJ2-2, the V gene TRBV6-1; 7 nucleotides line up with TRBD2. The CDR3 length is 15 residues. The junction had 12 bases not matched to a gene; V was cut back by 8 bases and J by 6 bases. Looked up from germline, CDR1 is MNHNS and CDR2 is SASEGT. The DNA of the CDR3 is TGTGCCAGCGACCCCATCGCGGGGGACGCCGGGGAGCTGTTTTTT. It translates to CASDPIAGDAGELFF.

This clonotype was recorded at least ten times. CDR3 coding DNA: TGTGCCAGCAGCTTAGATAGAAGGAACACTGAAGCTTTCTTT. Amino acids: CASSLDRRNTEAFF. J is TRBJ1-1 and V is TRBV11-3; D not certain. CDR3 length: 14 residues. Germline CDR1 and CDR2: SGHNT and YENEEA. V lost 0 bases, J lost 1 base, and 6 bases lay in between.

In its sample, this clonotype was seen many times. The CDR3 region has the DNA TGTGCCAGCAGCCAAGTGGAGGAGAACTATGGCTACACCTTC. Amino acid sequence: CASSQVEENYGYTF. The chain is built from TRBV3-1 and TRBJ1-2; D not resolved. This CDR3 spans 14 amino acids. Trimming took off 1 base at V and 2 bases at J, with 8 bases between the two ends. Germline V lookup: CDR1 LGHDT, CDR2 YNNKEL (reference sequence).

The table lists this clonotype with a few counts. The V and J genes are TRBV7-3 and TRBJ2-1, with D maybe TRBD2 (5 bases). Trimming removed 2 bases from V and 8 bases from J, with 13 bases in between. CDR3 size: 14 residues. Germline CDR1 reads SGHTA; CDR2 reads FQGTGA. The CDR3 protein is CASSLLSVGHEQFF. CDR3 DNA sequence: TGTGCCAGCAGCTTACTTAGCGTAGGCCATGAGCAGTTCTTC.

This clonotype was detected ten times or more. The gene calls are TRBV20-1 and TRBJ2-1; a weak D match, TRBD2 (6 bases). This CDR3 has 15 residues. Deletions cut 2 bases from V and 0 bases from J, with 11 bases between. The V gene's germline CDR1 is DFQATT and CDR2 SNEGSKA (reference sequence). The CDR3 nucleotides read TGCAGTGCTAGATCCGGACTAAGCTCCTACAATGAGCAGTTCTTC. It yields the protein CSARSGLSSYNEQFF.